This note documents a single TCR beta chain sequence. The antigen is undetermined. The CDR3 sequence is 18 residues long. Germline V gene sequence: CDR1 SGHRS, CDR2 YFSETQ. Trimming removed 3 bases from V and 1 base from J, with 20 bases in between. Synthesis of cDNA used 5'RACE (with 10-nucleotide random UMIs). TCRdb used MiXCR to reprocess the 5' RACE reads, holding one entry per CDR3 protein. The repertoire holds around 56,000 distinct CDR3 sequences, with less than 25% as singletons. This specimen belongs to a study of neurological immune-mediated disorders. Study results and caveats: Because no CDR3 amino acid sequences were shared across subjects by expanded clones, private repertoires were suggested in all groups. Multiple sclerosis, the disease with the least TCR clonal expansion, fell below healthy controls, whereas HTLV-1-associated myelopathy showed the most.

The time point is: technical triplicate 2. Stored at -80 C, 2 million PBMCs were the source of the unsorted libraries. The chain employs TRBV5-1 and TRBJ2-1; D is unclear. The specimen was PBMCs. This receptor was identified in a man aged 55 to 69 with HTLV-1-associated myelopathy (HAM/TSP). The CDR3 nucleotides read TGCGCCAGCAGCTCGAACTTAATGCTCTCGGCATCCTACAATGAGCAGTTCTTC. This sequence encodes CASSSNLMLSASYNEQFF.